The text below deals with one TCR beta chain. What it binds is not known. 5'RACE with constant-segment primers yielded barcoded, UMI-tagged TCR alpha and TCR beta cDNA libraries. TCRdb fed the 5' RACE reads into MiXCR, producing one record per CDR3 protein. In the table there are around 440,000 distinct CDR3 sequences, roughly 18% of which are singletons. The entry originates in a study of T-cell memory formation after mild COVID-19. Across the study: Across donors, TCR clusters were largely donor specific. Study-level points and caveats: Largely, contracting CD4+ clones fell within CM and EM, and contracting CD8+ clones within EMRA. From day 15 to 85, contracting clones were balanced between CD4 and CD8, whereas later expanders leaned toward CD4+.

From germline, CDR1 is MNHEY and CDR2 SMNVEV (reference sequence). This CDR3 has 15 amino acids. Trimming pared 6 bases from V and 3 bases from J, leaving 15 bases between. The source of this sequence is an adult woman who had mild COVID-19 (a few samples of this study predate the infection). Cell type and time point are not known. V is TRBV27 and J is TRBJ2-1, with D possibly TRBD2 on 6 matching bases. The sequenced material came from PBMCs or a T cell subset sorted from them (not recorded which). The CDR3 protein is CASRVMGEVYNEQFF. The CDR3 coding sequence is TGTGCCAGCAGGGTAATGGGGGAGGTCTACAATGAGCAGTTCTTC.